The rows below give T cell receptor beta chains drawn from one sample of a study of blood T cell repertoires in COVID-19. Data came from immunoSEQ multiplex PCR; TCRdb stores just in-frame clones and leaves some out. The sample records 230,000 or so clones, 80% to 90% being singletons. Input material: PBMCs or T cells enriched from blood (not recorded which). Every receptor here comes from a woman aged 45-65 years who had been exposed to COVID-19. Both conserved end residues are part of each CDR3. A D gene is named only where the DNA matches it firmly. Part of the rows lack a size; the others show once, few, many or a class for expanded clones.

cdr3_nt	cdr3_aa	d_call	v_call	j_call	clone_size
TGTGCCAGCAGCCAAGGAGCGACTAGCGGCACAGATACGCAGTATTTT	CASSQGATSGTDTQYF	TRBD2	TRBV4-2	TRBJ2-3	.
TGTGCCAGCAGGGACAGATACAATGAGCAGTTCTTC	CASRDRYNEQFF	.	TRBV6-5	TRBJ2-1	.
TGTGCCAGCAGCAAAGAGGACAGGGAGACTGAAGCTTTCTTT	CASSKEDRETEAFF	.	TRBV21-1	TRBJ1-1	.
TGTGCCAGCAGCCCTGCGGGTGAAAAACTGTTTTTT	CASSPAGEKLFF	.	TRBV9	TRBJ1-4	.
TGTGCCAGCAGTCCCCCGGGAGAAGATACGCAGTATTTT	CASSPPGEDTQYF	.	TRBV3-1/TRBV3-2	TRBJ2-3	.
TGCGCCAGCAGCTTTACAGGGCTGAACACCATATATTTT	CASSFTGLNTIYF	.	TRBV5-1	TRBJ1-3	.
TGTGCCAGTAGTTCAGGGTTGGGTGGCTACACCTTC	CASSSGLGGYTF	.	TRBV19	TRBJ1-2	.
TGTGCCAGCAGCCCACCAACTGACAGGAATTTAGCTTTCTTT	CASSPPTDRNLAFF	.	TRBV13	TRBJ1-1	.
TGTGCCAGCAGCCACAGGGTTCCGAACACTGAAGCTTTCTTT	CASSHRVPNTEAFF	.	TRBV6-5	TRBJ1-1	.
TGTGCCAGCAGCTTCCGGGACAAAAGAGCTGAAGCTTTCTTT	CASSFRDKRAEAFF	.	TRBV5-6	TRBJ1-1	.
TGTGCCAGCAGCTACACAGGGAATAGCTATGGCTACACCTTC	CASSYTGNSYGYTF	.	TRBV27	TRBJ1-2	.
TGCGCCAGCAGCTTGTGGGCAGGGGACAATCAGCCCCAGCATTTT	CASSLWAGDNQPQHF	.	TRBV5-1	TRBJ1-5	.
TGCGCCAGCAGCTTCTCTCCCGGGACAGGGGATCATGGCTACACCTTC	CASSFSPGTGDHGYTF	TRBD1	TRBV5-1	TRBJ1-2	few
TGTGCCAGCAGCGTAGGTCGCCAGGAGGCTGAAGCTTTCTTT	CASSVGRQEAEAFF	.	TRBV9	TRBJ1-1	once
TGTGCCAGCAGCTTCAGACAGGGAGTGAACACTGAAGCTTTCTTT	CASSFRQGVNTEAFF	TRBD1	TRBV13	TRBJ1-1	.
TGTGCCAGCAGCCCAGAGGGACAGTACCAAGAGACCCAGTACTTC	CASSPEGQYQETQYF	TRBD1	TRBV7-9	TRBJ2-5	.
TGTGCCAGTAGTGTCCACCGGGACACCGATAATTCACCCCTCCACTTT	CASSVHRDTDNSPLHF	.	TRBV19	TRBJ1-6	.
TGTGCCAGCAGCAACACTAGGTGGGAGACCCAGTACTTC	CASSNTRWETQYF	.	TRBV7-8	TRBJ2-5	.
TGCGCCAGCAGCCTGGGGACAAGCAATCAGCCCCAGCATTTT	CASSLGTSNQPQHF	.	TRBV5-1	TRBJ1-5	.
TGTGCCAGCAGCTTGTTAATGCCGGGAATCGGGGGAGCTTCTGGCTACACCTTC	CASSLLMPGIGGASGYTF	.	TRBV5-6	TRBJ1-2	.
TGTGCCAGCAGCTTGGCTAGCGGGGGGATCGAAGATACGCAGTATTTT	CASSLASGGIEDTQYF	TRBD2	TRBV7-9	TRBJ2-3	.
TGTGCCAGCAGTTCTACCCGTGGAGGTCGCCACGAGCAGTACTTC	CASSSTRGGRHEQYF	.	TRBV28	TRBJ2-7	.
TGTGCCAGCAGCGTGGTGGGGACTCCCTACAATGAGCAGTTCTTC	CASSVVGTPYNEQFF	.	TRBV9	TRBJ2-1	.
TGCGCCAGCAGCTTGCGGGGGGCTCCCCTGTTAGAGGGTAATGAGCAGTTCTTC	CASSLRGAPLLEGNEQFF	.	TRBV5-1	TRBJ2-1	once
TGCGCCAGCAGCCTGGATACAGGGGGCCTCGGCTACACCTTC	CASSLDTGGLGYTF	TRBD1	TRBV5-1	TRBJ1-2	.
TGTGCCAGCCGGGACTTCCTTTCTACCGGGGAGCTGTTTTTT	CASRDFLSTGELFF	.	TRBV7-2	TRBJ2-2	.
TGTGCCAGCAGCGATCCGAGGTATACGCAGTATTTT	CASSDPRYTQYF	.	TRBV6-5	TRBJ2-3	.
TGCAGTGCTGAACGGTCCTACGAGCAGTACTTC	CSAERSYEQYF	.	TRBV20-1	TRBJ2-7	few
TGTGCCAGCAGCCCTGGGGGCAGGGAGCAGTACTTC	CASSPGGREQYF	.	TRBV7-9	TRBJ2-7	.
TGCGCCAGCAGCTTGGGACAGGCGGGCACCGGGGAGCTGTTTTTT	CASSLGQAGTGELFF	.	TRBV5-1	TRBJ2-2	.
TGCGCCAGCACCTTTGCGGGGTTAGGGAGTAATGAAAAACTGTTTTTT	CASTFAGLGSNEKLFF	.	TRBV5-1	TRBJ1-4	once
TGTGCCAGCAGCCAAGAAGGAGGTGTGATCACAGATACGCAGTATTTT	CASSQEGGVITDTQYF	.	TRBV4-2	TRBJ2-3	.
TGCGCCAGCAGCTTATCCGACAGGGGGGACTATGGCTACACCTTC	CASSLSDRGDYGYTF	TRBD1	TRBV5-1	TRBJ1-2	.
TGCAGCGGATCCGGGACAGGGTCGGGCGGCTACACCTTC	CSGSGTGSGGYTF	TRBD1	TRBV29-1	TRBJ1-2	.
TGCGCCAGCAGCCAAGGGCGGGGGGGGCTGTTTATTGAGCAGTTCTTC	CASSQGRGGLFIEQFF	TRBD2	TRBV4-3	TRBJ2-1	.
TGTGCCTGGAGACAGAAGATTCAAGAGACCCAGTACTTC	CAWRQKIQETQYF	.	TRBV30	TRBJ2-5	.
TGTGCCAGCAGTTTTCTGCAGGGTCAGTGGGAGCAGTACTTC	CASSFLQGQWEQYF	.	TRBV28	TRBJ2-7	.
TGCGCCAGCAGCCCGTCCGGGGGGGCTCACACCGGGGAGCTGTTTTTT	CASSPSGGAHTGELFF	TRBD2	TRBV4-1	TRBJ2-2	few
TGTGCCAGCACAGACAGGGAGGATGGCTACACCTTC	CASTDREDGYTF	TRBD1	TRBV28	TRBJ1-2	.
TGTGCCAGCAGTGCGGGGGGCTCTGGAAACACCATATATTTT	CASSAGGSGNTIYF	.	TRBV25-1	TRBJ1-3	.
TGTGCCAGCTCATCAGATACCCCAGGGGGAAACACCGGGGAGCTGTTTTTT	CASSSDTPGGNTGELFF	TRBD1	TRBV18	TRBJ2-2	.
TGCGCCAGCAAGGGCGGGGTCAGCTCCTACAATGAGCAGTTCTTC	CASKGGVSSYNEQFF	.	TRBV5-1	TRBJ2-1	.
TGTGCCAGTAGTTCAATTGCCGGGACAGGGGGCATGAACGAGCAGTACTTC	CASSSIAGTGGMNEQYF	TRBD1	TRBV19	TRBJ2-7	few
TGCAGTGACCAGGGCCTTCCGAACACTGAAGCTTTCTTT	CSDQGLPNTEAFF	.	TRBV29-1	TRBJ1-1	.
TGCAGCGTTCTAGGAGCCTCTAATGAAAAACTGTTTTTT	CSVLGASNEKLFF	.	TRBV29-1	TRBJ1-4	.
TGTGCCAGCAGTTCTAGCGGGGGAGCGTTGGAGACCCAGTACTTC	CASSSSGGALETQYF	TRBD2	TRBV11-2	TRBJ2-5	.
TGTGCCAGCAGCCAACGACTAGATGGGGACAATGAGCAGTTCTTC	CASSQRLDGDNEQFF	.	TRBV4-2	TRBJ2-1	.
TGTGCCAGCAGCTTGATGCCTAGCGGGGGGGTGGAGCAGTACTTC	CASSLMPSGGVEQYF	TRBD2	TRBV5-4	TRBJ2-7	.